Listed below are T cell receptor beta chains from one sample, sequenced in a study of T cell responses to AZD1222 COVID-19 vaccine. Measured with immunoSEQ multiplex PCR; TCRdb has only the in-frame clones, and not every one. This sample has more than 85,000 clones; approximately 88% occur once, and the top ten carry 16%. The specimen comprised peripheral blood, sampled on day 0 of AZD1222 vaccination. These receptors were obtained from an adult in good health. Each CDR3 is given with its conserved first and last residue. Each record gives: D gene, clone size, J gene, V gene, CDR3 DNA, CDR3 protein. A D gene is named only where the DNA matches it firmly. Clone size, where shown, is once, few, many, or a class for clones that have expanded.

- - TRBJ1-1 TRBV3-1/TRBV3-2 TGTGCCAGCCGTGAAGGAGGGATTAACACTGAAGCTTTCTTT CASREGGINTEAFF
- - TRBJ1-2 TRBV3-1/TRBV3-2 TGTGCCAGCAGCCACCCGCAACGAGGGGACGGCTACACCTTC CASSHPQRGDGYTF
- - TRBJ1-5 TRBV7-8 TGTGCCAGCAGCCGAGGTACCGGCAGCCTATATAGCAATCAGCCCCAGCATTTT CASSRGTGSLYSNQPQHF
- - TRBJ1-5 TRBV4-1 TGCGCCAGCAGCCAAGATTCTGGGCACAATCAGCCCCAGCATTTT CASSQDSGHNQPQHF
- - TRBJ1-2 TRBV3-1/TRBV3-2 TGTGCCAGCAGCCCTGGGCAGACCAACTATGGCTACACCTTC CASSPGQTNYGYTF
TRBD1 - TRBJ1-2 TRBV27 TGTGCCAGCAGTGCCAGGGACAGCTATGGCTACACCTTC CASSARDSYGYTF
TRBD2 - TRBJ2-1 TRBV5-1 TGCGCCAGCAGCTCCTTAGGACTAGCGGGGGGTGAGCAGTTCTTC CASSSLGLAGGEQFF
- - TRBJ2-2 TRBV27 TGTGCCAGCAGTTTGCAGGGAGCCCTTCTCGGGGAGCTGTTTTTT CASSLQGALLGELFF
TRBD1 - TRBJ2-3 TRBV18 TGTGCCAGCTCTCAAACCGGGACAGGGCGCACAGATACGCAGTATTTT CASSQTGTGRTDTQYF
- - TRBJ1-2 TRBV7-2 TGTGCCAGCAGCCGGGGCGGGGGGTTGTCCTATGGCTACACCTTC CASSRGGGLSYGYTF
- few TRBJ2-1 TRBV7-9 TGTGCCAGCAGCTTTACTAGGACAGAGCAGTTCTTC CASSFTRTEQFF
- - TRBJ1-1 TRBV28 TGTGCCAGCATTCAACCCTCCGTACGCTTTAACACTGAAGCTTTCTTT CASIQPSVRFNTEAFF
TRBD1 - TRBJ2-1 TRBV7-9 TGTGCCAGCAGCCCCCTGGGACAGGGGTACAATGAGCAGTTCTTC CASSPLGQGYNEQFF
TRBD1 few TRBJ1-1 TRBV15 TGTGCCACCAGCAGAGTCCCAGGGGGCCCTGAAGCTTTCTTT CATSRVPGGPEAFF
- - TRBJ1-1 TRBV7-9 TGTGCCAGCAGCTTGAAGACAACCTTGAAAGCTTTCTTT CASSLKTTLKAFF
TRBD1 - TRBJ1-3 TRBV4-1 TGCGCCAGCAGCATTTCCGGGACAGGCGGAAACACCATATATTTT CASSISGTGGNTIYF
- - TRBJ1-2 TRBV27 TGTGCCAGCAGTTTAACAGGGTTCAATGGCTACACCTTC CASSLTGFNGYTF
- - TRBJ1-1 TRBV7-2 TGTGCCAGCAGTTCCCCGGACAGATGGAACACTGAAGCTTTCTTT CASSSPDRWNTEAFF
- - TRBJ2-7 TRBV6-5 TGTGCCAGCAGCCTGGGTACGGGTATGCAGTACTTC CASSLGTGMQYF
- - TRBJ1-3 TRBV28 TGTGCCAGCAGTTTATCCGGCGGAGGATACGTACTCTCTGGAAACACCATATATTTT CASSLSGGGYVLSGNTIYF
TRBD2 - TRBJ2-1 TRBV11-2 TGTGCCAGCAGCTTCCTTACCGGGACTAGCGGTATTTTCGATGAGCAGTTCTTC CASSFLTGTSGIFDEQFF
- - TRBJ1-5 TRBV6-5 TGTGCCAGCAGAGTGAATTTGGGCCAGCCCCAGCATTTT CASRVNLGQPQHF
- - TRBJ2-1 TRBV5-1 TGCGCCAGCAGCTTGGGGACAGACAATGAGCAGTTCTTC CASSLGTDNEQFF
- - TRBJ1-3 TRBV5-8 TGTGCCAGCAGCTTGGCCCCCCCGAGTAGAGGGCCGAGCGGAAACACCATATATTTT CASSLAPPSRGPSGNTIYF
- - TRBJ1-1 TRBV18 TGTGCCAGCTCACCGCTCGGCGACACTGAAGCTTTCTTT CASSPLGDTEAFF
TRBD2 - TRBJ2-7 TRBV7-8 TGTGCCAGCAGCTTATCTGTCGGGACTAGAGTAGGTGAGCAGTACTTC CASSLSVGTRVGEQYF
TRBD2 - TRBJ2-3 TRBV7-9 TGTGCCAGCAGCTGGGCTAGCGGGAAGGCAGATACGCAGTATTTT CASSWASGKADTQYF
- - TRBJ2-3 TRBV7-9 TGTGCCAGCAGCCCCTACGGGAGATCGGATACGCAGTATTTT CASSPYGRSDTQYF
- - TRBJ2-3 TRBV6-5 TGTGCCAGCAGTTACTCGAGGCGAGTACGCACAGATACGCAGTATTTT CASSYSRRVRTDTQYF
TRBD1 - TRBJ2-7 TRBV28 TGTGCCAGCAGTATAACAGGGGTTGGGTACGAGCAGTACTTC CASSITGVGYEQYF
- - TRBJ2-2 TRBV7-9 TGTGCCAGCAGCTTAGACTCGCGGACGAACACCGGGGAGCTGTTTTTT CASSLDSRTNTGELFF
TRBD2 once TRBJ2-7 TRBV25-1 TGTGCCAGCAGTTTAACTAGCGGGAACGTCGAGCAGTACTTC CASSLTSGNVEQYF
TRBD1 - TRBJ2-1 TRBV7-2 TGTGCCAGCAGCTACGGACAGGGTGGCAATGAGCAGTTCTTC CASSYGQGGNEQFF
- - TRBJ2-5 TRBV19 TGTGCCAGTAGTACCGGGACGGTTCAGGGGACCCAGTACTTC CASSTGTVQGTQYF
- - TRBJ2-1 TRBV29-1 TGCAGCGGGGGACACTACAATGAGCAGTTCTTC CSGGHYNEQFF
- - TRBJ2-3 TRBV28 TGTGCCAGCAGTTTAATGGGCGGGTCCACAGATACGCAGTATTTT CASSLMGGSTDTQYF
TRBD2 - TRBJ2-2 TRBV11-2 TGTGCCAGCAGCTTAGGAGGGGAGGGAGACACCGGGGAGCTGTTTTTT CASSLGGEGDTGELFF
- few TRBJ1-2 TRBV19 TGTGCCAGTAGTAGGGCCGGGGTGAACTATGGCTACACCTTC CASSRAGVNYGYTF
TRBD1 - TRBJ1-2 TRBV19 TGTGCCACCCGGCACGGGGGACAGAACTATGGCTACACCTTC CATRHGGQNYGYTF
- - TRBJ1-2 TRBV18 TGTGCCAGCTCACCACCAGGAGGGGGGCTCTATGGCTACACCTTC CASSPPGGGLYGYTF
- - TRBJ2-5 TRBV14 TGTGCCAGCAGCCACCGGGCAGTAAAAGAGACCCAGTACTTC CASSHRAVKETQYF
- - TRBJ1-2 TRBV7-2 TGTGCCAGCAGCCCGAGAGTGGGAGGGGGTAACTATGGCTACACCTTC CASSPRVGGGNYGYTF
TRBD1 - TRBJ2-7 TRBV27 TGTGCCAGCAGTTTACTGCGGGGACAGGGCTCCTACGAGCAGTACTTC CASSLLRGQGSYEQYF
- once TRBJ2-5 TRBV12-3/TRBV12-4 TGTGCCAGCAGCATGGGACGACAAATGCAGCAGTACTTC CASSMGRQMQQYF
- - TRBJ1-2 TRBV3-1/TRBV3-2 TGTGCCAGCAGCCGAAATAACTATGGCTACACCTTC CASSRNNYGYTF
- few TRBJ2-1 TRBV4-2 TGTGCCAGCAGCCAAGACGGGGCTAGCACTGCTTACAATGAGCAGTTCTTC CASSQDGASTAYNEQFF
- - TRBJ1-5 TRBV15 TGTGCCACCAGCAGGAGGACCTCCGCTAGCAATCAGCCCCAGCATTTT CATSRRTSASNQPQHF
- - TRBJ1-5 TRBV18 TGTGCCAGCTCACCTCCCGGGACAAGCAATCAGCCCCAGCATTTT CASSPPGTSNQPQHF
TRBD1 - TRBJ2-7 TRBV30 TGTGCCTGGAGTTCCGGCAGGGGGTTCGCCTACGAGCAGTACTTC CAWSSGRGFAYEQYF
- few TRBJ1-6 TRBV5-1 TGCGCCAGCAGCTTGGGGGGGGCGAATAATTCACCCCTCCACTTT CASSLGGANNSPLHF
TRBD2 - TRBJ2-7 TRBV9 TGTGCCAGCAGCGTGAGCGGGAGGGCAGAAGGACATGAGCAGTACTTC CASSVSGRAEGHEQYF
TRBD1 - TRBJ1-5 TRBV27 TGTGCCAGCAGTCCCTACTCGACAGGGATGGGCCAGCCCCAGCATTTT CASSPYSTGMGQPQHF